This T cell receptor beta chain was profiled in a study of blood T cells in healthy people across ages. Study details: Per two T cells, template switching captured roughly one barcoded beta molecule.

A sample-barcoded 5' primer and a J-beta primer mix were used in a second PCR of roughly 7 to 11 cycles. TCRdb itself ran the 5' RACE reads through MiXCR, one entry per CDR3 protein. The profile shows about 600,000 distinct CDR3 sequences, less than 60% of them singletons. The TCR sequence derives from an older man in good health. Sequenced: blood.

The CDR3 nucleotides are TGTGCCAGCAGCTTAGCAGGGAAAGATTTAGGCGAGCAGTACTTC. This encodes CASSLAGKDLGEQYF. V is TRBV7-3 and J is TRBJ2-7; a possible D gene is TRBD1 (5 bases). V lost 2 bases and J 6 bases, leaving 17 bases between the germline ends. CDR3 length: 15 amino acids. CDR1 is SGHTA, CDR2 FQGTGA, per germline.